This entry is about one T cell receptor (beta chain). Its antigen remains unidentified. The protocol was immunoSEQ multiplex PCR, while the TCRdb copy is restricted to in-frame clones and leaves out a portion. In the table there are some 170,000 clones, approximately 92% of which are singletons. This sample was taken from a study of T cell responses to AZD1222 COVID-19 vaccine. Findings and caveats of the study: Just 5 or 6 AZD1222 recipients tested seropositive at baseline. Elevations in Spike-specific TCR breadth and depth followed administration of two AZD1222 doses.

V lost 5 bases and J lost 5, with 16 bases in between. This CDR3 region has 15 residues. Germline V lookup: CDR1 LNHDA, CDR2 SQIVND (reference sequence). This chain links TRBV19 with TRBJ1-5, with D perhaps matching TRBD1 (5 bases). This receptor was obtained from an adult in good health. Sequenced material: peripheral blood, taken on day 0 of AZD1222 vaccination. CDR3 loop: CASSPSGVYDQPQHF. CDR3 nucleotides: TGTGCCAGTAGTCCCTCGGGGGTCTATGATCAGCCCCAGCATTTT.